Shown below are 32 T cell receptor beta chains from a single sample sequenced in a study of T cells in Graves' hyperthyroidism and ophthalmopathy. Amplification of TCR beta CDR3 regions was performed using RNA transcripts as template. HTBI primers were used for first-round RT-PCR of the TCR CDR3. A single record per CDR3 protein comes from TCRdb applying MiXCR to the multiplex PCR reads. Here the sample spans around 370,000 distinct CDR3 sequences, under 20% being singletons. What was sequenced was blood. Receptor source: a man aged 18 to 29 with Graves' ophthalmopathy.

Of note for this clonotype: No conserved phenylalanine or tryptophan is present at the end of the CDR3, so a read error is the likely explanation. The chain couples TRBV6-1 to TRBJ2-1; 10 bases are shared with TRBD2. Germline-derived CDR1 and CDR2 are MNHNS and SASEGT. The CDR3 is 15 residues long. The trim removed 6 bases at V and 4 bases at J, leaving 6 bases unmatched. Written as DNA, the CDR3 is TGTGCCAGCAGCGCCCTAGCGGGGGCTTACAATGAGCAGTTCCTC. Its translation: CASSALAGAYNEQFL.

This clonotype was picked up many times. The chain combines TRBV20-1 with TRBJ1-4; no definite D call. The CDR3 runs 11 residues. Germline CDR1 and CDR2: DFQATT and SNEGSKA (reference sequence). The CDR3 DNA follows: TGCAGCACCGGCAAGAATGAAAAACTGTTTTTT. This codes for CSTGKNEKLFF.

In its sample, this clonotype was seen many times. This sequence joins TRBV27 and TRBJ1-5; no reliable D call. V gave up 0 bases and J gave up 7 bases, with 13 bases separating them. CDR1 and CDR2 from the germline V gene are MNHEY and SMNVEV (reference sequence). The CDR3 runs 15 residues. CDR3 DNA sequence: TGTGCCAGCAGTTTATCCCGGGCCCCCGGACAGCCCCAGCATTTT. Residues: CASSLSRAPGQPQHF.

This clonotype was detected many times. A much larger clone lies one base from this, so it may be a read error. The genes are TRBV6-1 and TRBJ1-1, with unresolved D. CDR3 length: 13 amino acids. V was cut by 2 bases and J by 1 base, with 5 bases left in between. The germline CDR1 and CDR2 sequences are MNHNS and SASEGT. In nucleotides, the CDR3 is TGTGCCAGCAGTGAAAGGGAGAACACTGAAGCTTTCTTT. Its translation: CASSERENTEAFF.

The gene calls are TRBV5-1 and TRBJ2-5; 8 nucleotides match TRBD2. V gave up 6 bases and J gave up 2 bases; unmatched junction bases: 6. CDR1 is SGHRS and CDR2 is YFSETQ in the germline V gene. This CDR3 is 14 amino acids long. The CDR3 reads CASTVGLAQETQYF. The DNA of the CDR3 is TGCGCCAGCACCGTCGGACTAGCACAAGAGACCCAGTACTTC.

CDR3 bases: TGTGCCAGCAGTTTAGGGACAGGGTTCTCTGGGGCCAACGTCCTGACTTTC. Translating gives CASSLGTGFSGANVLTF. The chain links TRBV12-3 or TRBV12-4 to TRBJ2-6; 8 bases fit TRBD1. V lost 1 base to trimming and J lost 0 bases; unmatched junction nucleotides: 2. The CDR3 sequence is 17 residues long.

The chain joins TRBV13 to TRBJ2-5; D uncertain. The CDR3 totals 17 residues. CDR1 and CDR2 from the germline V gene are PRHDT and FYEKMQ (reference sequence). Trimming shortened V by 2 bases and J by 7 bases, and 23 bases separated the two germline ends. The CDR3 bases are TGTGCCAGCAGCTTAAGTGTTCTGAGGAGTGGTGTGGGGACCCAGTACTTC. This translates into CASSLSVLRSGVGTQYF.

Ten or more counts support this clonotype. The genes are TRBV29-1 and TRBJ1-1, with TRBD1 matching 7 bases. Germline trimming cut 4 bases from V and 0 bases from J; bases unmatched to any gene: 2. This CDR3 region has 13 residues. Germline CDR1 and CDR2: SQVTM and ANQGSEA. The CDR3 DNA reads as TGCAGCGTTGTGGGACAGATGAACACTGAAGCTTTCTTT. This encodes CSVVGQMNTEAFF.

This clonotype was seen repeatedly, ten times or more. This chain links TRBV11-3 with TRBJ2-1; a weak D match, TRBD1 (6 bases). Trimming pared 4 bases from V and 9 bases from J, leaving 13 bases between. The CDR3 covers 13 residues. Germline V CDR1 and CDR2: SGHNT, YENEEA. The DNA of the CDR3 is TGTGCCAGCAGCTCCAGGGGAAATAGTGAGCAGTTCTTC. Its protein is CASSSRGNSEQFF.

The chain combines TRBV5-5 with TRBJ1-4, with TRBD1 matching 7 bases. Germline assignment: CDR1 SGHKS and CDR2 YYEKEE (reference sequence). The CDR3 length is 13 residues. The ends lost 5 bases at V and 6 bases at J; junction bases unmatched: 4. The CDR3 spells CASSQGQYEKLFF. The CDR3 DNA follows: TGTGCCAGCAGTCAGGGACAGTATGAAAAACTGTTTTTT.

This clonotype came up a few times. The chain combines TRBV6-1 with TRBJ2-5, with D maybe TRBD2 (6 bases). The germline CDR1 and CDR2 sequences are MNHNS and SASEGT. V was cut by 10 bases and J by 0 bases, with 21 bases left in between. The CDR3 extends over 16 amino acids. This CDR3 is CATSPPDAGHQETQYF. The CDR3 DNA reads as TGTGCCACCTCGCCCCCGGATGCGGGACACCAAGAGACCCAGTACTTC.

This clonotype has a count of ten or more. The DNA of the CDR3 is TGCGCCAGCAGCTTGCCCTCCGGGACAGGGGTCTACGAGCAGTACTTC. It translates to CASSLPSGTGVYEQYF. The chain uses TRBV5-1 and TRBJ2-7; 10 nucleotides match TRBD1. The CDR3 is 16 amino acids. Germline lookup yields CDR1 SGHRS and CDR2 YFSETQ. The junction had 7 bases not matched to a gene; V was cut back by 1 base and J by 3 bases.

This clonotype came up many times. The CDR3 spells CATRGSSTDTQYF. In nucleotides, the CDR3 is TGTGCCACTCGGGGATCTAGCACAGATACGCAGTATTTT. The chain is built from TRBV3-1 and TRBJ2-3, with a tentative D call TRBD2 (5 bases). CDR1 and CDR2 (germline): LGHDT, YNNKEL (reference sequence). The CDR3 covers 13 residues. With 10 bases removed from V and 0 bases from J, the gap between germline ends came to 11 bases.

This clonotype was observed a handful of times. CDR3 amino acids: CASSQQRSGANVLTF. CDR3 nucleotide sequence: TGTGCCAGCAGTCAACAGCGCTCTGGGGCCAACGTCCTGACTTTC. This chain joins TRBV6-1 and TRBJ2-6; D is unresolved. Germline-derived CDR1 and CDR2 are MNHNS and SASEGT. The germline V and J ends were trimmed by 5 bases and 0 bases, with 8 bases remaining between them. This CDR3 spans 15 amino acids.

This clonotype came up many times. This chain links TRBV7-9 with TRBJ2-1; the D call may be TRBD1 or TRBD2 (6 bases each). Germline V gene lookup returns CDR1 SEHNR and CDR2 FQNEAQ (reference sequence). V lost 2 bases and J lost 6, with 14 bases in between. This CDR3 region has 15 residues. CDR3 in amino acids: CASSLRGGGPNEQFF. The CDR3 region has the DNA TGTGCCAGCAGCTTACGAGGTGGGGGGCCCAATGAGCAGTTCTTC. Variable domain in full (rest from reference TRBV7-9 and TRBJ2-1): DTGVSQNPRHKITKRGQNVTFRCDPISEHNRLYWYRQTLGQGPEFLTYFQNEAQLEKSRLLSDRFSAERPKGSFSTLEIQRTEQGDSAMYLCASSLRGGGPNEQFFGPGTRLTVL.

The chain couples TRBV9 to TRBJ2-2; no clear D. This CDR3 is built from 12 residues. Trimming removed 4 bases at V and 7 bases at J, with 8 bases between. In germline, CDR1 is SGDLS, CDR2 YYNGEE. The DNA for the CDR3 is TGTGCCAGCAGCCCATACAGCGGGGAGCTGTTTTTT. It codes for CASSPYSGELFF. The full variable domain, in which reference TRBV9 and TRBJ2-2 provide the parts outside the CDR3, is DSGVTQTPKHLITATGQRVTLRCSPRSGDLSVYWYQQSLDQGLQFLIQYYNGEERAKGNILERFSAQQFPDLHSELNLSSLELGDSALYFCASSPYSGELFFGEGSRLTVL.

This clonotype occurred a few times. The CDR3 region is CASSEGSGINNSPLHF. The CDR3 DNA is TGTGCCAGCAGCGAGGGATCAGGGATCAATAATTCACCCCTCCACTTT. This chain joins TRBV5-4 and TRBJ1-6, with a tentative D call TRBD1 (5 bases). Trimming pared 4 bases from V and 5 bases from J, leaving 16 bases between. CDR1 SGHNT and CDR2 YYREEE come from the germline V gene (reference sequence). CDR3 length: 16 amino acids.

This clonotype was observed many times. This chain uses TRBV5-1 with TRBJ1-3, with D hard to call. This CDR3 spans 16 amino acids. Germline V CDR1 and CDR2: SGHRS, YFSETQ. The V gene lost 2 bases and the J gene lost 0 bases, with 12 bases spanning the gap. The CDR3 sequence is CASSFGEQRSGNTIYF. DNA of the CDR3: TGCGCCAGCAGCTTCGGGGAACAGCGCTCTGGAAACACCATATATTTT.

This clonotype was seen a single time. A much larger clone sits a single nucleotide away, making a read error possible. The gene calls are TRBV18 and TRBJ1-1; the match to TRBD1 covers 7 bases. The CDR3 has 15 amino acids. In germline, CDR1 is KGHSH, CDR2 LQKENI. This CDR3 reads CASSPKQGLNTEASF. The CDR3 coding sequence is TGTGCCAGCTCACCAAAACAGGGGCTCAACACTGAAGCTTCCTTT.

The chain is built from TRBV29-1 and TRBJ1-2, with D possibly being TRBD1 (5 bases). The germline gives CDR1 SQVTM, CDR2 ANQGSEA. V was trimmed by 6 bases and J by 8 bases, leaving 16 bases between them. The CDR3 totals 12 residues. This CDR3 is CSVDAGTLGYTF. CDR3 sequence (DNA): TGCAGCGTGGATGCCGGGACTCTGGGCTACACCTTC.

CDR3: CASSTAGQGGSPLHF. CDR3 sequence (DNA): TGTGCCAGCAGTACCGCGGGACAGGGTGGATCACCCCTCCACTTT. The chain is built from TRBV28 and TRBJ1-6, with 9 bases matching TRBD1. The CDR3 is 15 amino acids. Germline V CDR1 and CDR2: MDHEN, SYDVKM. Trimming cost V 5 bases and J 10 bases; bases outside gene matches: 9.

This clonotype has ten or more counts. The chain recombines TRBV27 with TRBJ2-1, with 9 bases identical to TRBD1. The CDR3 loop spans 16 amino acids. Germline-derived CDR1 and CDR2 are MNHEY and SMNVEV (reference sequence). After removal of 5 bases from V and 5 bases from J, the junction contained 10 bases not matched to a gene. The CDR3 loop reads CASSGSRDREHNEQFF. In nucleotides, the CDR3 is TGTGCCAGCAGTGGCAGCCGGGACAGGGAGCACAATGAGCAGTTCTTC.

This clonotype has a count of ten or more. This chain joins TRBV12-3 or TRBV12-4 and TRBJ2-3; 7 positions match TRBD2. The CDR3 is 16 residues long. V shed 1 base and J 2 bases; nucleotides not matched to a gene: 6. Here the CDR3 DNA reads TGTGCCAGCAGTTTAGAGGGGCGGGGGTTCACAGATACGCAGTATTTT. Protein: CASSLEGRGFTDTQYF.

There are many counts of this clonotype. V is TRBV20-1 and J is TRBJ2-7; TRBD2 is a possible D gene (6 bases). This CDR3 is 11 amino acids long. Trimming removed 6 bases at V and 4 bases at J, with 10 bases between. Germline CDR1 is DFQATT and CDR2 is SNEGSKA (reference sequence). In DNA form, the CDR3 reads TGCAGTGCGGAGCGGGCTTACGAGCAGTACTTC. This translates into CSAERAYEQYF.

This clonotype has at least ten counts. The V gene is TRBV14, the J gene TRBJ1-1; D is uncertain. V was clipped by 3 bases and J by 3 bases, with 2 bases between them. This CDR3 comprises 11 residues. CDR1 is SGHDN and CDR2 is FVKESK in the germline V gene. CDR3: CASSHYTEAFF. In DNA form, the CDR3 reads TGTGCCAGCAGCCACTACACTGAAGCTTTCTTT.

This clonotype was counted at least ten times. Written as DNA, the CDR3 is TGTGCCAGCAAACAACGCGGGGAGGCTAGTGATACGCAGTATTTT. This sequence encodes CASKQRGEASDTQYF. This sequence joins TRBV6-1 and TRBJ2-3, with D possibly TRBD2 on 6 matching bases. V lost 7 bases, J lost 6 bases, and 20 bases lay in between. Per germline, CDR1 MNHNS and CDR2 SASEGT. The CDR3 sequence is 15 residues long.

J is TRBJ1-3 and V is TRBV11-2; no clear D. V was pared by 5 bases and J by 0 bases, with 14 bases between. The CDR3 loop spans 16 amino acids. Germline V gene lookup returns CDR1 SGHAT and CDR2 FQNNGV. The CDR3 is CASSPSAPYSGNTIYF. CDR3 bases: TGTGCCAGCAGCCCCTCCGCGCCTTACTCTGGAAACACCATATATTTT.

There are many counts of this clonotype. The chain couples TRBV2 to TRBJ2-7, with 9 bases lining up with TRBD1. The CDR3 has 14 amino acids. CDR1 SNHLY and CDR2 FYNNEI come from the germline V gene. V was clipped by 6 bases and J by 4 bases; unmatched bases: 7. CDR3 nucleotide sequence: TGTGCCAGCAGAAAACCGGGACAGGGTTACGAGCAGTACTTC. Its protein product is CASRKPGQGYEQYF.

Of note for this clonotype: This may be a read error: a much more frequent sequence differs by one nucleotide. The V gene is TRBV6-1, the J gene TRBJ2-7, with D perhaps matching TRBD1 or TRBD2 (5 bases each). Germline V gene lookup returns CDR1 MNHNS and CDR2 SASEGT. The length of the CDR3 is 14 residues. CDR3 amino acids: CASSPDIGIVEQHF. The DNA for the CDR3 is TGTGCCAGCAGCCCGGACATCGGGATCGTCGAGCAGCACTTC.

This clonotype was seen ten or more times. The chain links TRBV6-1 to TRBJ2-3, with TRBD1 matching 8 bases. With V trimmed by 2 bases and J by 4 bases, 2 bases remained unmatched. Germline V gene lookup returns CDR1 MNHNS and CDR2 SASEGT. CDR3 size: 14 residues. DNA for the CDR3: TGTGCCAGCAGTGAACTGACAGGGGCAGATACGCAGTATTTT. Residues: CASSELTGADTQYF.

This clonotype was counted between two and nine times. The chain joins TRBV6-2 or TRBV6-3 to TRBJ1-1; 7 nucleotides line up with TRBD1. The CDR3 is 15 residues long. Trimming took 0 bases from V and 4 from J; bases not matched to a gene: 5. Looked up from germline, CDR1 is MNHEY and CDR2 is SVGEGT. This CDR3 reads CASSYSTGRRTEAFF. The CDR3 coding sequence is TGTGCCAGCAGTTACTCGACAGGGCGGCGCACTGAAGCTTTCTTT.

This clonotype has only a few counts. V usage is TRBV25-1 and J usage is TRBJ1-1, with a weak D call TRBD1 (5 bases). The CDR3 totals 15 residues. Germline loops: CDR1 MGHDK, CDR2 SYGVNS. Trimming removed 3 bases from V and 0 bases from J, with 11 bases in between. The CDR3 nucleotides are TGTGCCAGCAGTGATCCCGCGGGGGTGAACACTGAAGCTTTCTTT. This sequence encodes CASSDPAGVNTEAFF.